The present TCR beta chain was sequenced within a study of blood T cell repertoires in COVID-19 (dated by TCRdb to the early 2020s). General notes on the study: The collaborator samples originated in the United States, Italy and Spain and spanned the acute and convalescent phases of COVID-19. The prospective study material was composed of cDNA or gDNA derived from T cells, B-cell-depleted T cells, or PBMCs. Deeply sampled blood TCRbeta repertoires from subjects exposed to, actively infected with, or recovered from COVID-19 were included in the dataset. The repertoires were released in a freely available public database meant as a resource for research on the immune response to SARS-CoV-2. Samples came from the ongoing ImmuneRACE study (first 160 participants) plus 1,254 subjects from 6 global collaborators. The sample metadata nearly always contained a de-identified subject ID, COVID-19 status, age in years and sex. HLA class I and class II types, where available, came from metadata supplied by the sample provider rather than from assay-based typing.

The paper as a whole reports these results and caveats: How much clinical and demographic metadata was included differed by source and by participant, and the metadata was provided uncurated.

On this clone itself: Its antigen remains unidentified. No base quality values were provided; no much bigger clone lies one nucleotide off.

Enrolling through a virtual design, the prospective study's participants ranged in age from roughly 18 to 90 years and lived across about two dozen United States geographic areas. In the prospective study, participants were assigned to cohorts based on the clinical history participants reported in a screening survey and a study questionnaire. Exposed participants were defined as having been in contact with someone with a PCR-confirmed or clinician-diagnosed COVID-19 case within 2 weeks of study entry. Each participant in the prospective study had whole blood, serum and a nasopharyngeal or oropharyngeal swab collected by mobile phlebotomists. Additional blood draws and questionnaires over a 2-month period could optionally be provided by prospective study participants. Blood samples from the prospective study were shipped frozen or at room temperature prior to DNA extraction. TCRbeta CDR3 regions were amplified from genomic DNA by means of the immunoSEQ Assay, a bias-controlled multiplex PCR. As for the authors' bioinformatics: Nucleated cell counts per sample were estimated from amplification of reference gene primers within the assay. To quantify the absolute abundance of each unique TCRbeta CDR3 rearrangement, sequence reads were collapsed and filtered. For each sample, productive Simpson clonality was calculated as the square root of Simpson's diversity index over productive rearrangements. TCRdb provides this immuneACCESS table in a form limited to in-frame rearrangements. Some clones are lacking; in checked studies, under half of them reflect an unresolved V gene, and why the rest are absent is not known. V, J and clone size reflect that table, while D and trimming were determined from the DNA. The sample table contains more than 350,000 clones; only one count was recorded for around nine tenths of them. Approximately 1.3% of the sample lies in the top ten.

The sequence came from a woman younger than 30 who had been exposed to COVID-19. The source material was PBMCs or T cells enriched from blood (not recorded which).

This receptor carries the CDR3 CASSPLDRAALHF. In nucleotide form, the sequence is TGTGCCAGCAGTCCTCTAGACAGAGCAGCCCTCCACTTT. Recombination linked TRBV28 to TRBJ1-6, with TRBD1 tentatively as D gene (5 bases match). Sequences MDHEN (CDR1) and SYDVKM (CDR2) are obtained from the germline V gene. Relative to germline, V is 5 bases shorter and J is 14 bases shorter, with 16 bases between their ends. Including the terminal cysteine and phenylalanine, the CDR3 comprises 13 residues. Just CDR3 DNA is preserved here, 39 bases in frame from base 1. Where the CDR3 stops, the reference TRBV28 and TRBJ1-6 genes take over; the full variable domain is DVKVTQSSRYLVKRTGEKVFLECVQDMDHENMFWYRQDPGLGLRLIYFSYDVKMKEKGDIPEGYSVSREKKERFSLILESASTNQTSMYLCASSPLDRAALHFGNGTRLTVT.